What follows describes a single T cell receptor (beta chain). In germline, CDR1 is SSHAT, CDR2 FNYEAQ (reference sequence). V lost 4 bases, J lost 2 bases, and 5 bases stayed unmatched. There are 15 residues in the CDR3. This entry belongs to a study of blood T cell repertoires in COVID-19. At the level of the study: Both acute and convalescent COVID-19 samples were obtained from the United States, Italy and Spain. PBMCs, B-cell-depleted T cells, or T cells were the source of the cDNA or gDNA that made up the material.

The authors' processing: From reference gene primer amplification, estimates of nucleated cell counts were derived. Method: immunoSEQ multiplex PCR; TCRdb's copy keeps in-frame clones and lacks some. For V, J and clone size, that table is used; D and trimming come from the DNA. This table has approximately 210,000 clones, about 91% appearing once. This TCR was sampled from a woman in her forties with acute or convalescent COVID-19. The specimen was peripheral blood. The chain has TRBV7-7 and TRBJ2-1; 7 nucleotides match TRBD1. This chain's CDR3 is CASSSRQGPYNEQFF. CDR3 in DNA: TGTGCCAGCAGCTCCCGACAGGGACCCTACAATGAGCAGTTCTTC.